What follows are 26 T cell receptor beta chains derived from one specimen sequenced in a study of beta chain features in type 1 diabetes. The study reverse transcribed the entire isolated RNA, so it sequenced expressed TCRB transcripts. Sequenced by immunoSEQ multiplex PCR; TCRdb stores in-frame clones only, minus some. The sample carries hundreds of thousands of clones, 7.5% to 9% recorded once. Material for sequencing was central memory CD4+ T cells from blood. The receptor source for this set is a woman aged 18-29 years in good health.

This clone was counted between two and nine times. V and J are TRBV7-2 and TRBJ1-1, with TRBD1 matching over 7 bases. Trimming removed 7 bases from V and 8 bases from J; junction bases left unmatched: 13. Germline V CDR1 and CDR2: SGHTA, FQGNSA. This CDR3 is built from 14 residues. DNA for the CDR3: TGTGCCAGCACCGAAGACAGGGTCTCCGTAGAAGCTTTCTTT. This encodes CASTEDRVSVEAFF.

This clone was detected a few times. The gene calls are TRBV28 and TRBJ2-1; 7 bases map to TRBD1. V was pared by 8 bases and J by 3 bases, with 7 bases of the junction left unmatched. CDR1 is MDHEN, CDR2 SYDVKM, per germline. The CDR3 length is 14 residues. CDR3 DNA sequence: TGTGCCAGCCGGATCCGGGACAGCTACAATGAGCAGTTCTTC. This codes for CASRIRDSYNEQFF.

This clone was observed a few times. In nucleotides, the CDR3 is TGTGCCAGCAGCCCGGGACTAGCGGGATTTTGGAGCAATGAGCAGTTCTTC. This encodes CASSPGLAGFWSNEQFF. V usage is TRBV7-3 and J usage is TRBJ2-1; 13 bases are a match to TRBD2. Germline V gives CDR1 SGHTA, CDR2 FQGTGA. The CDR3 contains 17 residues. With 5 bases clipped from V and 6 bases from J, the junction kept 10 bases outside the gene matches. The full variable domain, its missing parts supplied by reference TRBV7-3 and TRBJ2-1, is GAGVSQTPSNKVTEKGKYVELRCDPISGHTALYWYRQSLGQGPEFLIYFQGTGAADDSGLPNDRFFAVRPEGSVSTLKIQRTERGDSAVYLCASSPGLAGFWSNEQFFGPGTRLTVL.

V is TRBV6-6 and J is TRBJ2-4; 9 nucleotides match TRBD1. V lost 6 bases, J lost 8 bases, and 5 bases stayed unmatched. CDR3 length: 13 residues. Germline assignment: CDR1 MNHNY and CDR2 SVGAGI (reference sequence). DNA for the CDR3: TGTGCCAGCAGCAATAACAGGGGGCACATTCAGTACTTC. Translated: CASSNNRGHIQYF.

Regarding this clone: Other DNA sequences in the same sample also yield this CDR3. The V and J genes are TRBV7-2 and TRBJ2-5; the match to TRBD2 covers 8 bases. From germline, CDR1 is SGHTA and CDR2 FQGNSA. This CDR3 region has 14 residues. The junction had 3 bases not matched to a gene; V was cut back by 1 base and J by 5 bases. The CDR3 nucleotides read TGTGCCAGCAGCTTAGGGACTAGCAGGGAGACCCAGTACTTC. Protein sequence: CASSLGTSRETQYF.

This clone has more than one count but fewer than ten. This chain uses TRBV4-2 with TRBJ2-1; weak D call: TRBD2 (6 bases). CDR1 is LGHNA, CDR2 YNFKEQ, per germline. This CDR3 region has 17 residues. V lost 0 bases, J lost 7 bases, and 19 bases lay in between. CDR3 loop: CASSQDAVAVLGNEQFF. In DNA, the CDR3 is TGTGCCAGCAGCCAAGACGCGGTAGCGGTTCTGGGAAATGAGCAGTTCTTC.

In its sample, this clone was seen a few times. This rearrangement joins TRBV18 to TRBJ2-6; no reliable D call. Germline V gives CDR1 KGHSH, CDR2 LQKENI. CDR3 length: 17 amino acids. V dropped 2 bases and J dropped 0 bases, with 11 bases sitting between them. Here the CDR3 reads CASSPWQQASGANVLTF. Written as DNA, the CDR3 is TGTGCCAGCTCACCATGGCAACAAGCCTCTGGGGCCAACGTCCTGACTTTC.

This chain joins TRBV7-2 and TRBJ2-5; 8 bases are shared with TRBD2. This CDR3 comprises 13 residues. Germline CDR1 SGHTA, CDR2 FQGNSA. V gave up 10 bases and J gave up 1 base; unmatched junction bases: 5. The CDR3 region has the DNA TGTGCCACCGCCGGGACTAGCCAAGAGACCCAGTACTTC. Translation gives CATAGTSQETQYF.

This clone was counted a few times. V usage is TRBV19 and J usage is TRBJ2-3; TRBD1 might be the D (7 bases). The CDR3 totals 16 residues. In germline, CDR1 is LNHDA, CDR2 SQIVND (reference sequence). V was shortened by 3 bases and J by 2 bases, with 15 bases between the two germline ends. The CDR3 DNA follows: TGTGCCAGTAGTATCCCGGAGGGACAGCACACAGATACGCAGTATTTT. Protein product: CASSIPEGQHTDTQYF.

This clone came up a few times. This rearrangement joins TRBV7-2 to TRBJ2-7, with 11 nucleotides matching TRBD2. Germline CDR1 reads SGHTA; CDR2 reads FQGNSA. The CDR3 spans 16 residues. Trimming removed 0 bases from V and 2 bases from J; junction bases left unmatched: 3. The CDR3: CASSLAGTSGPYEQYF. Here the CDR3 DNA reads TGTGCCAGCAGCTTAGCCGGGACTAGCGGTCCCTACGAGCAGTACTTC.

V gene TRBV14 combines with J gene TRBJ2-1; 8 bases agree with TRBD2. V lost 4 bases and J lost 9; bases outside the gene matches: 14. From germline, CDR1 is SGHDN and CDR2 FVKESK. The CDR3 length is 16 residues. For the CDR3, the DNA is TGTGCCAGCAGCCTGTTCGGACGGGAGGGCTTCGGTGAGCAGTTCTTC. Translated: CASSLFGREGFGEQFF.

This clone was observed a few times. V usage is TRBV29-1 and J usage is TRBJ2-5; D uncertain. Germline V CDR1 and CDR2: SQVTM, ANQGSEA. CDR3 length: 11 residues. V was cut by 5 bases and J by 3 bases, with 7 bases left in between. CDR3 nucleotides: TGCAGCGTTCGCCCCGAAGAGACCCAGTACTTC. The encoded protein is CSVRPEETQYF.

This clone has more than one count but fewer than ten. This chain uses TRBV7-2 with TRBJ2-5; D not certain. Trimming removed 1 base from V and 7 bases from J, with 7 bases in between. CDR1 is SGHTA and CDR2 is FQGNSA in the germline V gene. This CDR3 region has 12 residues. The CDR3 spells CASSLGIGTQYF. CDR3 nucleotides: TGTGCCAGCAGCTTAGGGATCGGGACCCAGTACTTC.

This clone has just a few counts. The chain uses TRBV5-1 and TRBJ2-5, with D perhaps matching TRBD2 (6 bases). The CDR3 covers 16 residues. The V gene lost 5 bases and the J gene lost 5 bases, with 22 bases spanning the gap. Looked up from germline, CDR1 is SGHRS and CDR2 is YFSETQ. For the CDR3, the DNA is TGCGCCAGCAGAAATTCGGATAGCGGCTTGTGGGAGACCCAGTACTTC. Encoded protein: CASRNSDSGLWETQYF.

Written as DNA, the CDR3 is TGTGCCAGCAGCACTAGCGGGAGCGCCTTATATACGCAGTATTTT. Encoded protein: CASSTSGSALYTQYF. The genes are TRBV11-2 and TRBJ2-3, with 11 bases identical to TRBD2. The CDR3 has 15 residues. V shed 5 bases, J shed 7 bases, and the junction held 8 bases outside the gene matches. Germline V gene sequence: CDR1 SGHAT, CDR2 FQNNGV.

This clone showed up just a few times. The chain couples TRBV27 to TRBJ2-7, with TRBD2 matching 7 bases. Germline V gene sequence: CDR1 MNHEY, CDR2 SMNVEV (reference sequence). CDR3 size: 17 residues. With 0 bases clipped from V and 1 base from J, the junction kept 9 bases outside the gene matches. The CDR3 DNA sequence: TGTGCCAGCAGTTTATCGTTTTCCGGACTAGATTCCTACGAGCAGTACTTC. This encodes CASSLSFSGLDSYEQYF.

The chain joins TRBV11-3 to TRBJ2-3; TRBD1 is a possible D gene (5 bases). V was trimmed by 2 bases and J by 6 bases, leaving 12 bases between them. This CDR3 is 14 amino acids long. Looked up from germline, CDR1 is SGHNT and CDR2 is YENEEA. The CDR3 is CASSLKRGSDTQYF. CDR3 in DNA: TGTGCCAGCAGCTTAAAAAGGGGCTCGGATACGCAGTATTTT.

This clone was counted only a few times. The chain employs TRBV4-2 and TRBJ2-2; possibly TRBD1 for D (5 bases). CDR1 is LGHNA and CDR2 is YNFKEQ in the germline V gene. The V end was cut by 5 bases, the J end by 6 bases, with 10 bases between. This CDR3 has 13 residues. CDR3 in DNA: TGTGCCAGCAGCTTCGACAGATCCGGGGAGCTGTTTTTT. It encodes CASSFDRSGELFF.

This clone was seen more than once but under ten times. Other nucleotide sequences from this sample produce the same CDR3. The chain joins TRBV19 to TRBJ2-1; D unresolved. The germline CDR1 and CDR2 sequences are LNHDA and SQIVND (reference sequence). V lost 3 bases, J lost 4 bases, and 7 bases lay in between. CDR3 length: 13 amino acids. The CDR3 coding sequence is TGTGCCAGTAGTATCGGGCAATACAATGAGCAGTTCTTC. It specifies CASSIGQYNEQFF.

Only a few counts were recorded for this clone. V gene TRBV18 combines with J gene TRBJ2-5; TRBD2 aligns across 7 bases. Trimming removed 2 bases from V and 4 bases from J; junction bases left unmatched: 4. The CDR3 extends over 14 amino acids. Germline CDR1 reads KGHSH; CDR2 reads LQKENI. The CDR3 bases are TGTGCCAGCTCACCAGGGCGGGAGCCAGAGACCCAGTACTTC. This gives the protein CASSPGREPETQYF.

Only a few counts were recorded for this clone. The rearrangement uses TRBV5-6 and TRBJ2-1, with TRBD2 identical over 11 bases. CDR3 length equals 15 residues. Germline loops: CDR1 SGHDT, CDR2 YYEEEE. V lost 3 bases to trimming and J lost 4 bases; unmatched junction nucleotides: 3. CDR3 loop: CASSYGTSGYNEQFF. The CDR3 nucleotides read TGTGCCAGCAGCTACGGGACTAGCGGTTACAATGAGCAGTTCTTC.

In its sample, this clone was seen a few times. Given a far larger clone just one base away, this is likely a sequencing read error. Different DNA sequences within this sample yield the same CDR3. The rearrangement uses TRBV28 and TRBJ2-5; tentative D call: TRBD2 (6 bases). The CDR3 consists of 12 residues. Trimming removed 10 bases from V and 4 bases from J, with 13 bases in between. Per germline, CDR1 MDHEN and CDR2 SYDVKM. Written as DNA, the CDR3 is TGTGCCACCGCGGGGCGGGGAGAGACCCAGTACTTC. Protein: CATAGRGETQYF.

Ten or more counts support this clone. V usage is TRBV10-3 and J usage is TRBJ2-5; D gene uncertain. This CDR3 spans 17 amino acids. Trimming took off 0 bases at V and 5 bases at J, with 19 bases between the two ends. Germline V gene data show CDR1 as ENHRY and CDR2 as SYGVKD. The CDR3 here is CAISESLIAGTGETQYF. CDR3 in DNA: TGTGCCATCAGTGAGTCGCTAATTGCCGGCACCGGCGAGACCCAGTACTTC.

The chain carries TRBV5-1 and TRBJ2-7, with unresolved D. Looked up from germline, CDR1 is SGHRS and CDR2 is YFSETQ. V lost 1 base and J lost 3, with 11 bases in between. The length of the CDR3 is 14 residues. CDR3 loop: CASSLLPDYYEQYF. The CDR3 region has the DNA TGCGCCAGCAGCTTGCTCCCAGATTACTACGAGCAGTACTTC.

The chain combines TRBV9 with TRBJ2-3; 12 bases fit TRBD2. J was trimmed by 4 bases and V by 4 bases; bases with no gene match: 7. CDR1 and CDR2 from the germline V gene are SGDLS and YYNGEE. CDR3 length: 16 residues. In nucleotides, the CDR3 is TGTGCCAGCAGCACCCGAGCTAGCGGGAGGGCAGATACGCAGTATTTT. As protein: CASSTRASGRADTQYF.

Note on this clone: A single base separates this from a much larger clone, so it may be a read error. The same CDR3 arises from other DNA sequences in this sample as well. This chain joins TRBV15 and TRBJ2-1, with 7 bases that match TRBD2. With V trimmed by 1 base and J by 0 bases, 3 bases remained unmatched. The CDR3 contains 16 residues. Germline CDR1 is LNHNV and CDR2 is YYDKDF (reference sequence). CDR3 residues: CATSRVGGSSYNEQFF. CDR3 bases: TGTGCCACCAGCAGAGTCGGCGGGAGCTCCTACAATGAGCAGTTCTTC.